The 20 T cell receptor beta chains in this list originate from one sample, sequenced in a study of T cells in Graves' hyperthyroidism and ophthalmopathy. RNA transcripts were the template for amplifying TCR beta CDR3 regions. Initially, a first-round RT-PCR of the TCR CDR3 employed the HTBI primer set. TCRdb recomputed calls from the multiplex PCR reads with MiXCR, one row per CDR3 protein. The sample carries over 200,000 distinct CDR3 sequences, more than 15% recorded once. The sequenced material came from blood. The receptors were gathered from a man aged 50 or older with Graves' hyperthyroidism.

Ten or more counts support this clonotype. This chain joins TRBV11-2 and TRBJ2-2, with 7 bases matching TRBD1. V lost 5 bases and J lost 8; bases outside the gene matches: 2. Germline-derived CDR1 and CDR2 are SGHAT and FQNNGV. The CDR3 runs to 12 residues. The CDR3 loop is CASSMGQGELFF. The CDR3 nucleotides are TGTGCCAGCAGCATGGGACAGGGGGAGCTGTTTTTT.

J is TRBJ1-2 and V is TRBV18, with TRBD1 matching over 8 bases. Per the germline V gene, CDR1 is KGHSH and CDR2 is LQKENI. The length of the CDR3 is 15 residues. J was trimmed by 7 bases and V by 3 bases; bases with no gene match: 10. For the CDR3, the DNA is TGTGCCAGCTCACCCCGAGTGACAGGGGCGTTTGGCTACACCTTC. Translated: CASSPRVTGAFGYTF.

The table lists this clonotype with a few counts. V and J are TRBV3-1 and TRBJ2-2; 10 bases fit TRBD1. V dropped 7 bases and J dropped 8; count of bases not matched to a gene: 13. In germline, CDR1 is LGHDT, CDR2 YNNKEL (reference sequence). The CDR3 runs 16 residues. The DNA of the CDR3 is TGTGCCAGCACGAAGTCGGGGACAGGGGTTCGTGGGGAGCTGTTTTTT. Its protein product is CASTKSGTGVRGELFF.

This clonotype was picked up a small number of times. The chain couples TRBV24-1 to TRBJ1-2; a weak D match, TRBD1 (6 bases). Germline CDR1 reads KGHDR; CDR2 reads SFDVKD. The CDR3 length is 15 residues. V lost 1 base and J 8 bases, leaving 16 bases between the germline ends. The CDR3 region has the DNA TGTGCCACCAGTGATTTCGGGGGCGCGGATAGGGGCTACACCTTC. Protein: CATSDFGGADRGYTF.

This clonotype was detected many times. The chain has TRBV28 and TRBJ1-1; no reliable D call. CDR3 size: 15 residues. The V gene's germline CDR1 is MDHEN and CDR2 SYDVKM. Trimming cost V 5 bases and J 1 base, with 14 bases left between them. The CDR3 nucleotides read TGTGCCAGCAGTCCCCCCGGGCAGACGAACACTGAAGCTTTCTTT. This codes for CASSPPGQTNTEAFF. The full variable domain, rest sourced from reference TRBV28 and TRBJ1-1, is DVKVTQSSRYLVKRTGEKVFLECVQDMDHENMFWYRQDPGLGLRLIYFSYDVKMKEKGDIPEGYSVSREKKERFSLILESASTNQTSMYLCASSPPGQTNTEAFFGQGTRLTVV.

This chain connects TRBV19 to TRBJ2-1, with TRBD2 matching over 10 bases. The CDR3 is 14 residues long. Germline CDR1 LNHDA, CDR2 SQIVND (reference sequence). J gave up 6 bases and V 5 bases, and 4 bases lay outside the gene matches. The CDR3 region has the DNA TGTGCCAGTAGTGAGGGACTAGCGTCCAATGAGCAGTTCTTC. This sequence encodes CASSEGLASNEQFF.

This clonotype was seen many times. The rearrangement links TRBV4-1 to TRBJ2-7; 10 bases match TRBD1. The CDR3 contains 16 residues. Germline lookup yields CDR1 MGHRA and CDR2 YSYEKL. V lost 5 bases, J lost 3 bases, and 10 bases stayed unmatched. The CDR3 here is CASSYRETGGLYEQYF. The CDR3 DNA sequence: TGCGCCAGCAGCTATCGAGAGACAGGGGGCCTCTACGAGCAGTACTTC.

In this sample, this clonotype turned up many times. The chain couples TRBV5-6 to TRBJ2-3, with TRBD2 matching over 12 bases. The CDR3 sequence is 17 residues long. With V trimmed by 0 bases and J by 4 bases, 6 bases remained unmatched. Germline CDR1 SGHDT, CDR2 YYEEEE. The CDR3 sequence is CASSLGLTSGSADTQYF. The CDR3 DNA reads TGTGCCAGCAGCTTGGGTCTGACTAGCGGGAGTGCAGATACGCAGTATTTT.

The chain has TRBV13 and TRBJ2-1, with TRBD2 matching over 13 bases. The V and J ends lost 3 bases and 3 bases, in that order; junction bases with no gene match: 5. Germline-derived CDR1 and CDR2 are PRHDT and FYEKMQ (reference sequence). This CDR3 has 17 amino acids. The CDR3 here is CASSFGLAGANYNEQFF. Here the CDR3 DNA reads TGTGCCAGCAGCTTCGGACTAGCGGGAGCCAACTACAATGAGCAGTTCTTC.

This clonotype has at least ten counts. The rearrangement uses TRBV5-1 and TRBJ2-3, with 11 bases that match TRBD1. V dropped 4 bases and J dropped 1; count of bases not matched to a gene: 11. The CDR3 is made up of 18 amino acids. Germline CDR1 SGHRS, CDR2 YFSETQ. The CDR3 loop reads CASSPRDRGFVGTDTQYF. The DNA of the CDR3 is TGCGCCAGCAGCCCTCGGGACAGGGGGTTTGTTGGCACAGATACGCAGTATTTT. Full variable domain (outside the CDR3, taken from reference TRBV5-1 and TRBJ2-3): KAGVTQTPRYLIKTRGQQVTLSCSPISGHRSVSWYQQTPGQGLQFLFEYFSETQRNKGNFPGRFSGRQFSNSRSEMNVSTLELGDSALYLCASSPRDRGFVGTDTQYFGPGTRLTVL.

This clonotype has a handful of counts. The chain employs TRBV2 and TRBJ1-2; TRBD1 matches 7 bases. V was clipped by 10 bases and J by 0 bases; unmatched bases: 8. The germline V gene has CDR1 SNHLY and CDR2 FYNNEI. CDR3 length: 14 residues. CDR3 in amino acids: CAIHLGQPNYGYTF. As DNA, the CDR3 is TGTGCCATCCACCTGGGACAGCCTAACTATGGCTACACCTTC.

This clonotype was seen more than once but under ten times. The CDR3 sequence is CSARDEQGLTEAFF. CDR3 nucleotide sequence: TGCAGTGCTAGAGACGAACAGGGGCTCACTGAAGCTTTCTTT. The chain is built from TRBV20-1 and TRBJ1-1; TRBD1 matches at 7 bases. J gave up 4 bases and V 0 bases, and 5 bases lay outside the gene matches. This CDR3 region has 14 residues. Germline CDR1 DFQATT, CDR2 SNEGSKA (reference sequence).

This clonotype was seen many times. The chain joins TRBV20-1 to TRBJ2-5, with D maybe TRBD2 (6 bases). The length of the CDR3 is 14 residues. Germline values: CDR1 DFQATT, CDR2 SNEGSKA (reference sequence). Trimming removed 4 bases at V and 2 bases at J, with 14 bases between. DNA for the CDR3: TGCAGTGCTATCTCCGGGAGTAATCAAGAGACCCAGTACTTC. Translating gives CSAISGSNQETQYF.

This clonotype occurred many times. This chain connects TRBV7-8 to TRBJ2-3; D unresolved. Trimming left V 3 bases short and J 4 bases short, with 14 bases between. The CDR3 runs 15 residues. The V gene's germline CDR1 is SGHVS and CDR2 FQNEAQ. The CDR3 DNA sequence: TGTGCCAGCAGCTTTCTGCGGACCCTCCCAGATACGCAGTATTTT. Amino acids: CASSFLRTLPDTQYF. The full variable domain, in which reference TRBV7-8 and TRBJ2-3 provide the parts outside the CDR3, is GAGVSQSPRYKVAKRGQDVALRCDPISGHVSLFWYQQALGQGPEFLTYFQNEAQLDKSGLPSDRFFAERPEGSVSTLKIQRTQQEDSAVYLCASSFLRTLPDTQYFGPGTRLTVL.

Ten or more counts support this clonotype. The gene calls are TRBV28 and TRBJ2-3; TRBD1 agrees at 10 bases. This CDR3 has 15 residues. Germline trimming cut 5 bases from V and 4 bases from J; bases unmatched to any gene: 6. Germline lookup yields CDR1 MDHEN and CDR2 SYDVKM. CDR3 DNA: TGTGCCAGCAGTCTGGGGACAGGGGAAGCAGATACGCAGTATTTT. Protein product: CASSLGTGEADTQYF.

This clonotype showed up just a few times. The chain couples TRBV3-1 to TRBJ2-2, with D tentatively TRBD1 (5 bases). The CDR3 sequence is 16 residues long. V was pared by 4 bases and J by 9 bases, with 21 bases between. The germline gives CDR1 LGHDT, CDR2 YNNKEL (reference sequence). This CDR3 is CASSLAGRVLSRELFF. The DNA of the CDR3 is TGTGCCAGCAGCCTAGCTGGCAGGGTCCTGTCCCGGGAGCTGTTTTTT.

The V and J genes are TRBV28 and TRBJ2-5, with 9 bases identical to TRBD1. This CDR3 spans 17 amino acids. From germline, CDR1 is MDHEN and CDR2 SYDVKM. After removal of 7 bases from V and 2 bases from J, the junction contained 14 bases not matched to a gene. This chain's CDR3 is CASNLKTGTGWQETQYF. The CDR3, as DNA: TGTGCCAGCAACCTAAAGACCGGGACAGGGTGGCAAGAGACCCAGTACTTC.

A note on this clonotype: Its ends do not fully match the called genes, so a read error is possible. This chain uses TRBV20-1 with TRBJ2-2; no clear D. The CDR3 has 12 amino acids. In germline, CDR1 is DFQATT, CDR2 SNEGSKA (reference sequence). The CDR3 loop is CGARLDTGELFF. The CDR3 nucleotides are TGCGGTGCTAGATTGGACACCGGGGAGCTGTTTTTT.

This clonotype was counted at least ten times. The chain uses TRBV7-9 and TRBJ2-5, with 7 bases aligning to TRBD2. Germline loops: CDR1 SEHNR, CDR2 FQNEAQ (reference sequence). This CDR3 has 15 amino acids. Trimming at V came to 2 bases and at J to 2 bases, leaving 5 bases not matched to a gene. CDR3 in amino acids: CASSLIGGGQETQYF. The DNA for the CDR3 is TGTGCCAGCAGCTTAATCGGCGGGGGACAAGAGACCCAGTACTTC.

This clonotype was seen more than once but under ten times. The chain carries TRBV20-1 and TRBJ2-3, with 8 bases fitting TRBD2. From germline, CDR1 is DFQATT and CDR2 SNEGSKA (reference sequence). V trimming: 1 base; J trimming: 6 bases; junction bases outside the gene matches: 15. The CDR3 extends over 17 amino acids. The CDR3 protein is CSARVFSGIPAGDTQYF. In DNA form, the CDR3 reads TGCAGTGCTAGAGTGTTTAGCGGGATCCCAGCAGGGGATACGCAGTATTTT.